This TCR beta chain was captured by sequencing in a study of T-cell reconstitution after alpha-beta-depleted transplantation in children. Findings of the study overall: It was newly produced T cells that mostly accounted for T-cell counts and diversity one year after transplant.

Concerning this clonotype itself: Its cognate antigen is unknown.

Germline V gene lookup returns CDR1 SGHRS and CDR2 YFSETQ. This CDR3 is built from 14 residues. V gave up 3 bases and J gave up 0 bases; unmatched junction bases: 3. Unique molecular identifiers were built into the TCRbeta library. MiXCR, applied by TCRdb to the PCR reads, yields one record per CDR3 protein. The sample lists roughly 420,000 distinct CDR3 sequences, 15% to 20% occurring once. The chain couples TRBV5-1 to TRBJ2-7; the match to TRBD1 covers 7 bases. This clonotype was sampled from a boy younger than two who had a stem cell transplant for Wiskott-Aldrich syndrome, so the T cells may come from the graft donor. Sequenced material: PBMCs, mostly from graft donor cells, taken 360 days after TCRalphabeta/CD19-depleted stem cell transplant. CDR3 sequence reads: CASSSDRASYEQYF. The CDR3 DNA follows: TGCGCCAGCAGCTCCGACAGGGCCTCCTACGAGCAGTACTTC.